What follows are 2 T cell receptor beta chains derived from one specimen sequenced in a study of CD4 T cells in relation to SARS-CoV-2 and coronaviruses. CD4+ T cells from unexposed donors were obtained before the COVID-19 pandemic (2011-2018). After roughly ten days of culture, CD4+ T cells were isolated. TCRdb's copy holds only in-frame clones and misses some; the assay was immunoSEQ multiplex PCR. The sample includes more than 20,000 clones, about 66% seen only once; the top ten take approximately 11%. The antigens for these receptors are not known. Material for sequencing was CD4+ T cells from PBMCs, cultured in vitro. These TCRs come from a human donor in good health.

V usage is TRBV2 and J usage is TRBJ1-5, with 7 bases that match TRBD1. CDR1 and CDR2 from the germline V gene are SNHLY and FYNNEI. J was trimmed by 0 bases and V by 8 bases; bases with no gene match: 1. The CDR3 is 13 residues long. This chain's CDR3 is CASGTDSNQPQHF. In nucleotides, the CDR3 is TGTGCCAGCGGGACAGATAGCAATCAGCCCCAGCATTTT.

This CDR3 reads CANTATGVHEQYF. CDR3 nucleotide sequence: TGTGCCAACACGGCCACAGGGGTCCACGAGCAGTACTTC. V is TRBV6-4 and J is TRBJ2-7, with 7 positions matching TRBD1. The CDR3 loop spans 13 amino acids. V was pared by 10 bases and J by 5 bases, with 11 bases of the junction left unmatched. The V gene's germline CDR1 is MRHNA and CDR2 SNTAGT.